A selection of T cell receptor beta chains follows, all from one sample in a study of PD-L1 blockade in urothelial cancer. Assay used: immunoSEQ multiplex PCR; TCRdb lists only in-frame clones, some missing. The sample consists of 17,000 or so clones, approximately 86% of them appearing once. Source: PBMCs, taken around atezolizumab (anti-PD-L1) treatment. All receptors derive from a man aged 50 to 59 with urothelial cancer. CDR3s include the opening cysteine and the closing phenylalanine or tryptophan. The D gene is left open where the match is weak. Not every row has a clone size; where given, it reads once, few, many or a size class.

D gene | J gene | clone size | V gene | CDR3 protein | CDR3 DNA
NA | TRBJ2-6 | NA | TRBV4-1 | CASSQVPTGANVLTF | TGCGCCAGCAGCCAAGTCCCTACTGGGGCCAACGTCCTGACTTTC
NA | TRBJ1-2 | NA | TRBV6-5 | CASSYSVGGNYGYTF | TGTGCCAGCAGTTACTCGGTGGGGGGTAACTATGGCTACACCTTC
NA | TRBJ1-4 | NA | TRBV2 | CASSGSGWNEKLFF | TGTGCCAGCAGTGGCTCGGGGTGGAACGAAAAACTGTTTTTT
TRBD1 | TRBJ2-7 | NA | TRBV7-9 | CASSRILTGGSYEQYF | TGTGCCAGCAGCCGGATCTTAACAGGGGGCTCCTACGAGCAGTACTTC
NA | TRBJ1-5 | NA | TRBV28 | CASSLTGSNQPQHF | TGTGCCAGCAGTCTTACAGGGAGCAATCAGCCCCAGCATTTT
NA | TRBJ2-1 | NA | TRBV7-9 | CASSPSRGTGANNEQFF | TGTGCCAGCAGCCCAAGCAGGGGGACGGGGGCTAACAATGAGCAGTTCTTC
NA | TRBJ2-2 | NA | TRBV11-2 | CASSLQTTPGELFF | TGTGCCAGCAGCTTACAAACGACTCCCGGGGAGCTGTTTTTT
TRBD2 | TRBJ2-5 | NA | TRBV4-1 | CASSQGSSGGPKETQYF | TGCGCCAGCAGCCAAGGGTCGAGCGGGGGGCCTAAAGAGACCCAGTACTTC
NA | TRBJ1-1 | NA | TRBV9 | CASSVMEANTEAFF | TGTGCCAGCAGCGTAATGGAGGCGAACACTGAAGCTTTCTTT
NA | TRBJ2-1 | NA | TRBV25-1 | CASSESRWERHNEQFF | TGTGCCAGCAGTGAATCTCGGTGGGAGCGCCACAATGAGCAGTTCTTC
NA | TRBJ1-1 | NA | TRBV12-5 | CASGSGPIGTEAFF | TGTGCTAGTGGAAGCGGACCAATCGGGACTGAAGCTTTCTTT
TRBD2 | TRBJ2-7 | NA | TRBV10-2 | CASREGLAGGSSSYEQYF | TGCGCCAGCAGAGAGGGACTAGCGGGAGGCTCGTCCTCCTACGAGCAGTACTTC
NA | TRBJ2-3 | NA | TRBV29-1 | CSGLEGMGTDTQYF | TGCAGCGGCCTAGAGGGTATGGGCACAGATACGCAGTATTTT
TRBD1 | TRBJ2-7 | NA | TRBV7-7 | CASSVGQGAYEQYF | TGTGCCAGCAGCGTAGGGCAGGGGGCCTACGAGCAGTACTTC
NA | TRBJ1-1 | NA | TRBV7-9 | CASSGSRGRNTEAFF | TGTGCCAGCAGCGGTAGCAGGGGCCGGAACACTGAAGCTTTCTTT
NA | TRBJ2-5 | NA | TRBV7-9 | CASSPGLHQETQYF | TGTGCCAGCAGCCCCGGACTACATCAAGAGACCCAGTACTTC
NA | TRBJ2-1 | NA | TRBV11-3 | CASSLEAESYNEQFF | TGTGCCAGCAGCTTAGAGGCGGAGTCCTACAATGAGCAGTTCTTC
NA | TRBJ1-2 | NA | TRBV10-1 | CASSPSHPYGYTF | TGCGCCAGCTCCCCGTCACATCCCTATGGCTACACCTTC
NA | TRBJ1-4 | few | TRBV19 | CASRPTDRNEKLFF | TGTGCCAGTAGGCCGACAGATAGGAATGAAAAACTGTTTTTT
TRBD2 | TRBJ2-3 | once | TRBV27 | CASSLGRVTDTQYF | TGTGCCAGCAGTTTAGGGAGGGTGACAGATACGCAGTATTTT
NA | TRBJ2-7 | NA | TRBV7-6 | CASSPPEGGTGEQYF | TGTGCCAGCAGCCCCCCGGAGGGCGGGACTGGCGAGCAGTACTTC
NA | TRBJ2-7 | NA | TRBV27 | CASSLARDRQYF | TGTGCCAGCAGTTTAGCCAGGGATCGGCAGTACTTC
NA | TRBJ2-3 | NA | TRBV4-1 | CASSQAGMGLRQDTQYF | TGCGCCAGCAGCCAAGCTGGTATGGGACTGAGGCAGGATACGCAGTATTTT
NA | TRBJ1-5 | NA | TRBV27 | CASSPGAGDQPQHF | TGTGCCAGCAGCCCCGGGGCAGGGGATCAGCCCCAGCATTTT
NA | TRBJ1-1 | once | TRBV4-2 | CASSQDVGGISGTFF | TGTGCCAGCAGCCAAGATGTAGGGGGTATTTCCGGGACTTTCTTT
NA | TRBJ2-1 | NA | TRBV7-2 | CASSPWRAVGNEQFF | TGTGCCAGCAGCCCGTGGAGGGCCGTTGGGAATGAGCAGTTCTTC
NA | TRBJ1-2 | NA | TRBV5-6 | CASSLGHGYTF | TGTGCCAGCAGCTTGGGGCATGGCTACACCTTC
TRBD2 | TRBJ2-1 | NA | TRBV9 | CASSVITSGISYNEQFF | TGTGCCAGCAGCGTAATTACTAGCGGGATATCCTACAATGAGCAGTTCTTC
TRBD2 | TRBJ2-3 | once | TRBV11-2 | CASSFSGSGIGTDTQYF | TGTGCCAGCAGCTTTAGCGGGAGTGGGATAGGCACAGATACGCAGTATTTT
NA | TRBJ2-3 | NA | TRBV19 | CASSPRRQGTDTQYF | TGTGCCAGTAGTCCGAGGAGACAGGGCACAGATACGCAGTATTTT
NA | TRBJ1-1 | NA | TRBV7-2 | CASSLVRWNTEAFF | TGTGCCAGCAGCTTAGTCCGGTGGAACACTGAAGCTTTCTTT
TRBD1 | TRBJ1-5 | NA | TRBV7-9 | CASSWGTAQPQHF | TGTGCCAGCAGCTGGGGGACAGCCCAGCCCCAGCATTTT